The clone carrying this T cell receptor (beta chain) was seen a handful of times. The target antigen is unknown. Each donor supplied approximately 10 milliliters of peripheral blood. The data belong to a study of blood T cells in healthy people across ages. The study, taken as a whole, reports: Changes seen in expanded clonotypes were possibly confounded by donor CMV status left unknown. When one million T cells were used, diversity estimates were thought to be underestimates.

With a J-beta primer mix and a sample-barcoded 5' primer, a second PCR ran about 6 to 11 cycles. There were at least 2.5 million CDR3-containing paired-end reads obtained from each sample. TCRdb reprocessed the 5' RACE reads via MiXCR and lists one record per CDR3 protein. The sample lists 1.5 million to 1.9 million distinct CDR3 sequences; approximately 43% were seen once. CDR3 length: 16 residues. Germline CDR1 DFQATT, CDR2 SNEGSKA (reference sequence). The material sequenced was blood. This TCR was recovered from a woman aged 18-29 years in good health. The V gene is TRBV20-1, the J gene TRBJ2-1; 9 nucleotides align to TRBD2. Here the CDR3 DNA reads TGCACCAACACGCGAGGGGCGGGAGGGACCTACAATGAGCAGTTCTTC. It codes for CTNTRGAGGTYNEQFF.